The 21 T cell receptor beta chains below come from one sample, sequenced in a study of blood T cell repertoires in COVID-19. Clones were read by immunoSEQ multiplex PCR, and TCRdb kept only the in-frame ones, dropping some. The data hold 75,000 to 95,000 clones, with roughly 80% observed a single time. The specimen was peripheral blood. These receptors all stem from a human donor in a cohort sampled during active COVID-19.

The chain couples TRBV5-1 to TRBJ2-7, with 7 bases fitting TRBD2. Germline V gene data show CDR1 as SGHRS and CDR2 as YFSETQ. The ends lost 0 bases at V and 7 bases at J; junction bases unmatched: 4. The CDR3 is 13 amino acids. CDR3 region: CASSLEGGVEQYF. The CDR3 nucleotides read TGCGCCAGCAGCTTGGAGGGAGGGGTTGAGCAGTACTTC.

By share, this clone counts as medium-sized. J is TRBJ1-5 and V is TRBV6-1, with 7 bases fitting TRBD1. V gave up 2 bases and J gave up 7 bases; unmatched junction bases: 11. Germline V lookup: CDR1 MNHNS, CDR2 SASEGT. This CDR3 has 16 amino acids. The DNA of the CDR3 is TGTGCCAGCAGTGAACTTGGAGTAGGCAGGGGGCAGCCCCAGCATTTT. Its protein product is CASSELGVGRGQPQHF.

J is TRBJ2-7 and V is TRBV5-1, with TRBD1 matching 7 bases. This CDR3 is built from 16 residues. Germline CDR1 reads SGHRS; CDR2 reads YFSETQ. Trimming removed 2 bases from V and 0 bases from J; junction bases left unmatched: 8. The CDR3 reads CASSFYRGMGSYEQYF. The CDR3 nucleotides are TGCGCCAGCAGCTTCTACAGGGGAATGGGCTCCTACGAGCAGTACTTC.

The count of this clone is one. CDR3 DNA: TGTGCCAGCAGTCCCGGGACTAGCGGGGGGTGGCAAGAGACCCAGTACTTC. Its translation: CASSPGTSGGWQETQYF. The chain links TRBV3-1 (or the pseudogene TRBV3-2) to TRBJ2-5; 15 bases align to TRBD2. This CDR3 is built from 17 residues. Trimming cost V 6 bases and J 2 bases; bases outside gene matches: 7. The germline V gene has CDR1 LGHDT and CDR2 YNNKEL (reference sequence).

There are a few counts of this clone. The V gene is TRBV5-6, the J gene TRBJ2-7, with 10 bases aligning to TRBD1. This CDR3 is 16 amino acids long. The ends lost 3 bases at V and 2 bases at J; junction bases unmatched: 8. Germline CDR1 and CDR2: SGHDT and YYEEEE. The DNA for the CDR3 is TGTGCCAGCAGCTGGGGGACAGGGGCCCTAACCTACGAGCAGTACTTC. This codes for CASSWGTGALTYEQYF.

The rearrangement joins TRBV3-1 (or the pseudogene TRBV3-2) to TRBJ2-7; no reliable D call. CDR3 length: 14 amino acids. The V gene lost 4 bases and the J gene lost 2 bases, with 12 bases spanning the gap. Germline lookup yields CDR1 LGHDT and CDR2 YNNKEL (reference sequence). The CDR3 DNA reads TGTGCCAGCAGCCCCCCTGGGCAGGCCTACGAGCAGTACTTC. Translating it yields CASSPPGQAYEQYF.

The chain employs TRBV5-1 and TRBJ2-1; D is unclear. The CDR3 spans 13 residues. The V gene lost 0 bases and the J gene lost 5 bases, with 6 bases spanning the gap. CDR1 and CDR2 (germline): SGHRS, YFSETQ. The CDR3 is CASSLALNNEQFF. CDR3 sequence (DNA): TGCGCCAGCAGCTTGGCCCTAAACAATGAGCAGTTCTTC.

This clone was recorded a few times. The chain employs TRBV19 and TRBJ1-1; tentatively, D is TRBD1 (6 bases). The CDR3 sequence is 15 residues long. Deletions cut 3 bases from V and 6 bases from J, with 17 bases between. Germline V gives CDR1 LNHDA, CDR2 SQIVND (reference sequence). The CDR3 sequence: CASSMATGLGAEAFF. In DNA form, the CDR3 reads TGTGCCAGTAGTATGGCGACAGGCCTGGGGGCTGAAGCTTTCTTT.

The gene calls are TRBV3-1 (or the pseudogene TRBV3-2) and TRBJ2-7; TRBD1 matches at 7 bases. This CDR3 is built from 13 residues. V was clipped by 4 bases and J by 6 bases; unmatched bases: 6. CDR1 is LGHDT, CDR2 YNNKEL, per germline (reference sequence). CDR3 region: CASSPDRVGEQYF. CDR3 nucleotide sequence: TGTGCCAGCAGCCCCGACAGGGTAGGCGAGCAGTACTTC.

The genes are TRBV5-1 and TRBJ2-7; the D gene is possibly TRBD1 (5 bases). Germline loops: CDR1 SGHRS, CDR2 YFSETQ. Trimming took 2 bases from V and 2 from J, leaving 23 bases between them. This CDR3 contains 18 residues. The CDR3 DNA sequence: TGCGCCAGCAGCTTCTCACAGGCTCGCGGAACAGTAACCTACGAGCAGTACTTC. This encodes CASSFSQARGTVTYEQYF.

The chain employs TRBV9 and TRBJ2-3; 10 bases map to TRBD2. V gave up 0 bases and J gave up 8 bases; unmatched junction bases: 6. The germline gives CDR1 SGDLS, CDR2 YYNGEE. The CDR3 runs 15 residues. CDR3 DNA sequence: TGTGCCAGCAGCGTAGTACCGGGACTAGCGATTACGCAGTATTTT. Translating it yields CASSVVPGLAITQYF.

The chain combines TRBV5-6 with TRBJ2-7; the match to TRBD1 covers 9 bases. CDR3 length equals 14 residues. V shed 3 bases, J shed 3 bases, and the junction held 4 bases outside the gene matches. Germline V gene sequence: CDR1 SGHDT, CDR2 YYEEEE. The CDR3 DNA follows: TGTGCCAGCAGCTCCGGGACAGGGCGCTACGAGCAGTACTTC. Encoded protein: CASSSGTGRYEQYF. Full variable domain (missing parts from reference TRBV5-6 and TRBJ2-7): DAGVTQSPTHLIKTRGQQVTLRCSPKSGHDTVSWYQQALGQGPQFIFQYYEEEERQRGNFPDRFSGHQFPNYSSELNVNALLLGDSALYLCASSSGTGRYEQYFGPGTRLTVT.

The sample holds one count of this clone. The V and J genes are TRBV5-4 and TRBJ2-1; 8 nucleotides match TRBD2. J lost 1 base, V lost 4 bases, and 13 bases had no gene match. In germline, CDR1 is SGHNT, CDR2 YYREEE (reference sequence). The CDR3 totals 18 residues. The CDR3 DNA is TGTGCCAGCAGCCCGGGAGGGGCGGGGGCGGTTTCCTACAATGAGCAGTTCTTC. This codes for CASSPGGAGAVSYNEQFF.

This chain uses TRBV4-2 with TRBJ1-6; possibly TRBD1 for D (5 bases). The CDR3 is 16 residues long. Germline CDR1 and CDR2: LGHNA and YNFKEQ. The ends were cut back, 4 bases at V and 8 bases at J, with 18 bases in the middle. The CDR3 protein is CASSPPAGLGYSPLHF. The CDR3 DNA sequence: TGTGCCAGCAGCCCCCCCGCGGGGCTCGGGTATTCACCCCTCCACTTT.

The rearrangement uses TRBV6-5 and TRBJ1-4, with D unresolved. This CDR3 comprises 15 residues. Germline V gene data show CDR1 as MNHEY and CDR2 as SVGAGI. Trimming stripped 2 bases from V and 3 bases from J, with 10 bases between. The CDR3 here is CASSYEAFPNEKLFF. CDR3 nucleotide sequence: TGTGCCAGCAGTTACGAGGCCTTCCCTAATGAAAAACTGTTTTTT.

V and J are TRBV5-1 and TRBJ2-3; 8 nucleotides align to TRBD2. The germline gives CDR1 SGHRS, CDR2 YFSETQ. Germline trimming cut 4 bases from V and 0 bases from J; bases unmatched to any gene: 10. This CDR3 is built from 17 residues. CDR3 loop: CASSAGTSITSTDTQYF. CDR3 sequence (DNA): TGCGCCAGCAGCGCCGGGACTAGTATAACTAGCACAGATACGCAGTATTTT. Full variable domain (rest looked up from reference TRBV5-1 and TRBJ2-3): KAGVTQTPRYLIKTRGQQVTLSCSPISGHRSVSWYQQTPGQGLQFLFEYFSETQRNKGNFPGRFSGRQFSNSRSEMNVSTLELGDSALYLCASSAGTSITSTDTQYFGPGTRLTVL.

The chain joins TRBV7-9 to TRBJ1-5, with 7 bases identical to TRBD1. The CDR3 runs 13 residues. Germline V CDR1 and CDR2: SEHNR, FQNEAQ (reference sequence). V shed 10 bases, J shed 0 bases, and the junction held 3 bases outside the gene matches. As DNA, the CDR3 is TGTGCCACACAGGGGATTAGCAATCAGCCCCAGCATTTT. It translates to CATQGISNQPQHF.

The count of this clone is one. This chain links TRBV12-5 with TRBJ1-2, with D perhaps matching TRBD1 (6 bases). The CDR3 is 13 residues long. V dropped 5 bases and J dropped 8 bases, with 15 bases sitting between them. The germline gives CDR1 LGHNT, CDR2 FRNRAP. This CDR3 is CASGASGVGGYTF. Written as DNA, the CDR3 is TGTGCTAGTGGTGCCTCAGGGGTGGGAGGCTACACCTTC.

This clone was detected only once. The chain combines TRBV7-3 with TRBJ1-1; D not resolved. Between the trimmed V and J ends, which lost 4 bases and 0 bases, there was a span of 6 bases. The CDR3 runs to 13 residues. The germline CDR1 and CDR2 sequences are SGHTA and FQGTGA. The CDR3 DNA reads TGTGCCAGCAGCTCCTCCCTGAACACTGAAGCTTTCTTT. It encodes CASSSSLNTEAFF. The variable domain in full, completed from reference TRBV7-3 and TRBJ1-1, reads GAGVSQTPSNKVTEKGKYVELRCDPISGHTALYWYRQSLGQGPEFLIYFQGTGAADDSGLPNDRFFAVRPEGSVSTLKIQRTERGDSAVYLCASSSSLNTEAFFGQGTRLTVV.

J is TRBJ1-1 and V is TRBV2, with D possibly being TRBD1 (6 bases). V shed 8 bases and J shed 6 bases, with 13 bases lying between them. Germline CDR1 and CDR2: SNHLY and FYNNEI. There are 12 residues in the CDR3. The CDR3 DNA sequence: TGTGCCAGCGGGGGCAGCCGGTCTGAAGCTTTCTTT. It codes for CASGGSRSEAFF.

V is TRBV9 and J is TRBJ1-4; no clear D. V shed 0 bases and J shed 5 bases, with 5 bases lying between them. Germline V lookup: CDR1 SGDLS, CDR2 YYNGEE. CDR3 length: 13 amino acids. CDR3 nucleotide sequence: TGTGCCAGCAGCGTAGCCGTAAATGAAAAACTGTTTTTT. Translated, it gives CASSVAVNEKLFF.